This paragraph covers one T cell receptor (beta chain) sequence. Antigen unknown. Looked up from germline, CDR1 is SGHNT and CDR2 is YENEEA. The V and J ends lost 5 bases and 4 bases respectively, with 12 bases between them. This CDR3 region has 14 residues. The data were taken from a study of OX40 agonist ivuxolimab in advanced cancers. Study summary: Cohort: around 86% men, mean age about 62, aged roughly 23 to 79. There were three patients with partial responses, one having hepatocellular carcinoma and two cutaneous melanoma.

This table comes from immunoSEQ multiplex PCR, and its TCRdb copy is limited to in-frame clones, with some not included. Seen here are tens of thousands of clones, just over 90% observed once, and the top ten hold around 0.54%. Notes on the study in general: CD8+ T cells were the subset that, on average, had more expanded clones than CD4+. Compared with others, partial responders at 0.1-3.0 mg/kg displayed clonal expansion among the lowest.

The specimen was CD4+ or CD8+ T cells sorted from blood, collected in a trial of the OX40 agonist ivuxolimab. The TCR comes from an adult with an advanced solid tumor such as melanoma, head and neck, liver or kidney cancer. This sequence joins TRBV11-3 and TRBJ2-1; D possibly matches TRBD1 or TRBD2 (5 bases each). The DNA of the CDR3 is TGTGCCAGCAGCCCCCGGGACGGATACAATGAGCAGTTCTTC. This translates into CASSPRDGYNEQFF.